One sample yielded the 30 T cell receptor beta chains listed below, sequenced in a study of T cell responses to AZD1222 COVID-19 vaccine. TCRdb keeps only in-frame clones here, not all; method: immunoSEQ multiplex PCR. The sample lists about 130,000 clones; under 95% were seen once. The sequencing here drew on peripheral blood, taken on day 0 of AZD1222 vaccination. The receptors were gathered from an adult in good health.

The CDR3 sequence: CSSPDYGYTF. DNA for the CDR3: TGCAGTTCGCCCGACTATGGCTACACCTTC. The V call is TRBV20-1, the J call TRBJ1-2, with D hard to call. V was shortened by 8 bases and J by 3 bases, with 7 bases between the two germline ends. Germline V gene lookup returns CDR1 DFQATT and CDR2 SNEGSKA (reference sequence). The CDR3 loop spans 10 amino acids.

The V and J genes are TRBV18 and TRBJ1-1, with TRBD1 identical over 7 bases. The junction had 4 bases not matched to a gene; V was cut back by 2 bases and J by 1 base. This CDR3 is 15 amino acids long. Germline assignment: CDR1 KGHSH and CDR2 LQKENI. The DNA of the CDR3 is TGTGCCAGCTCACCAGGACAGGCGGGGAACACTGAAGCTTTCTTT. Translated, it gives CASSPGQAGNTEAFF.

The gene calls are TRBV6-5 and TRBJ2-3, with D perhaps being TRBD1 or TRBD2 (6 bases each). This CDR3 region has 14 residues. V lost 7 bases to trimming and J lost 3 bases, with 14 bases between them. CDR1 is MNHEY, CDR2 SVGAGI, per germline. The CDR3 sequence: CASTWQGRTDTQYF. In nucleotides, the CDR3 is TGTGCCAGCACTTGGCAGGGGAGGACAGATACGCAGTATTTT.

This rearrangement joins TRBV18 to TRBJ2-7; the match to TRBD1 covers 8 bases. Germline V gene lookup returns CDR1 KGHSH and CDR2 LQKENI. The J segment lost 2 bases and the V segment lost 0 bases, leaving 6 bases of the junction unmatched. CDR3 length equals 16 residues. For the CDR3, the DNA is TGTGCCAGCTCACCACCATCAGGACAGGGTACCTACGAGCAGTACTTC. Its protein product is CASSPPSGQGTYEQYF.

The chain carries TRBV9 and TRBJ2-2; 7 positions agree with TRBD2. V trimming: 1 base; J trimming: 5 bases; junction bases outside the gene matches: 11. Germline V gene lookup returns CDR1 SGDLS and CDR2 YYNGEE. The CDR3 loop spans 17 amino acids. The CDR3 here is CASSVSPGRGSTGELFF. In DNA form, the CDR3 reads TGTGCCAGCAGCGTATCTCCAGGGCGGGGGAGTACCGGGGAGCTGTTTTTT.

A single count supports this clone. The V and J genes are TRBV5-1 and TRBJ2-3; tentatively, D is TRBD1 (7 bases). This CDR3 contains 19 residues. Germline V lookup: CDR1 SGHRS, CDR2 YFSETQ. V was clipped by 0 bases and J by 3 bases, with 23 bases between them. CDR3 DNA sequence: TGCGCCAGCAGCTTGGTGCCCGCAGGGGGGACAGCTCCTACAGATACGCAGTATTTT. Its protein is CASSLVPAGGTAPTDTQYF.

CDR3 bases: TGTGCCAGCAGTTACAACGGGGGCGGTCAGCCCCAGCATTTT. Its translation: CASSYNGGGQPQHF. This chain uses TRBV6-6 with TRBJ1-5; D might be TRBD1 (6 bases). V dropped 2 bases and J dropped 6 bases, with 11 bases sitting between them. Germline V CDR1 and CDR2: MNHNY, SVGAGI (reference sequence). This CDR3 is 14 amino acids long.

This chain uses TRBV30 with TRBJ2-2; D is unclear. There are 13 residues in the CDR3. Trimming shortened V by 5 bases and J by 3 bases, and 10 bases separated the two germline ends. CDR1 is GTSNPN, CDR2 SVGIG, per germline (reference sequence). CDR3 sequence reads: CAWVRLDTGELFF. The CDR3 coding sequence is TGTGCCTGGGTTCGGTTGGACACCGGGGAGCTGTTTTTT.

The V call is TRBV7-2, the J call TRBJ2-3, with D perhaps TRBD2 (6 bases). The CDR3 consists of 17 residues. Germline V gene lookup returns CDR1 SGHTA and CDR2 FQGNSA. V shed 1 base and J shed 3 bases, with 17 bases lying between them. The CDR3 protein is CASSLGAGSPTTDTQYF. The CDR3 DNA reads as TGTGCCAGCAGCTTAGGGGCGGGGTCTCCCACTACAGATACGCAGTATTTT.

Here the CDR3 DNA reads TGTGCCAGCAGCTTCCGCCGGACTAGCGGTGACACAGATACGCAGTATTTT. Encoded protein: CASSFRRTSGDTDTQYF. The chain recombines TRBV5-5 with TRBJ2-3, with 10 nucleotides matching TRBD2. V lost 2 bases and J lost 2; bases outside the gene matches: 8. CDR1 and CDR2 (germline): SGHKS, YYEKEE (reference sequence). This CDR3 contains 17 residues.

The chain combines TRBV5-1 with TRBJ2-1, with D unclear. Deletions cut 3 bases from V and 8 bases from J, with 12 bases between. From germline, CDR1 is SGHRS and CDR2 YFSETQ. CDR3 length: 13 residues. The CDR3 region has the DNA TGCGCCAGCAGCTCCCAACGACCCGATGAGCAGTTCTTC. It specifies CASSSQRPDEQFF.

The chain is built from TRBV4-1 and TRBJ2-6; D uncertain. Germline values: CDR1 MGHRA, CDR2 YSYEKL. The CDR3 has 15 residues. Deletions cut 2 bases from V and 3 bases from J, with 8 bases between. CDR3 in amino acids: CASSQRVVGANVLTF. DNA of the CDR3: TGCGCCAGCAGCCAACGGGTAGTTGGGGCCAACGTCCTGACTTTC.

The chain is built from TRBV5-1 and TRBJ1-5; 7 bases line up with TRBD1. The ends lost 3 bases at V and 2 bases at J; junction bases unmatched: 5. The germline V gene encodes CDR1 SGHRS and CDR2 YFSETQ. This CDR3 contains 15 residues. CDR3 DNA sequence: TGCGCCAGCAGCTCCGGACAGGAGGGCAATCAGCCCCAGCATTTT. Translated, it gives CASSSGQEGNQPQHF.

The CDR3 is CASSQLAGGLNSYNEQFF. The CDR3 region has the DNA TGCGCCAGCAGCCAACTAGCGGGGGGCTTAAACTCCTACAATGAGCAGTTCTTC. The rearrangement uses TRBV5-1 and TRBJ2-1; TRBD2 aligns across 12 bases. Unmatched junction bases numbered 8, after V lost 4 bases and J lost 0 bases. CDR3 length: 18 residues. The V gene's germline CDR1 is SGHRS and CDR2 YFSETQ.

The chain is built from TRBV5-5 and TRBJ2-7, with D possibly TRBD2 on 5 matching bases. The CDR3 runs 13 residues. Germline loops: CDR1 SGHKS, CDR2 YYEKEE (reference sequence). With 2 bases removed from V and 2 bases from J, the gap between germline ends came to 8 bases. This CDR3 is CASSFGSAYEQYF. Written as DNA, the CDR3 is TGTGCCAGCAGCTTTGGGAGTGCCTACGAGCAGTACTTC.

V and J are TRBV7-9 and TRBJ2-1, with TRBD2 identical over 7 bases. This CDR3 is 15 amino acids long. V was clipped by 5 bases and J by 6 bases; unmatched bases: 10. Germline CDR1 and CDR2: SEHNR and FQNEAQ (reference sequence). CDR3 region: CASSPPPGEGNEQFF. In DNA form, the CDR3 reads TGTGCCAGCAGCCCGCCCCCCGGGGAGGGCAATGAGCAGTTCTTC.

This rearrangement joins TRBV27 to TRBJ1-1; TRBD1 aligns across 8 bases. The CDR3 runs to 14 residues. V was clipped by 8 bases and J by 5 bases; unmatched bases: 10. Looked up from germline, CDR1 is MNHEY and CDR2 is SMNVEV (reference sequence). The CDR3 DNA is TGTGCCAGCTTAAAGGGGACAGGATCTACTGAAGCTTTCTTT. It is translated as CASLKGTGSTEAFF.

The genes are TRBV10-3 and TRBJ2-7, with 7 bases fitting TRBD1. This CDR3 comprises 13 residues. Germline CDR1 is ENHRY and CDR2 is SYGVKD. V shed 9 bases and J 4 bases; nucleotides not matched to a gene: 9. Here the CDR3 DNA reads TGTGCCATTAATACAGGGGACACATACGAGCAGTACTTC. It is translated as CAINTGDTYEQYF.

The chain carries TRBV13 and TRBJ2-2, with 9 bases matching TRBD2. The CDR3 is made up of 16 amino acids. The germline V gene encodes CDR1 PRHDT and CDR2 FYEKMQ (reference sequence). V trimming: 5 bases; J trimming: 3 bases; junction bases outside the gene matches: 7. The CDR3 DNA reads TGTGCCAGCAGCCCGAGCGGGGGGCCCCACACCGGGGAGCTGTTTTTT. Translation gives CASSPSGGPHTGELFF.

The chain has TRBV5-4 and TRBJ2-7, with 12 bases that match TRBD2. CDR1 SGHNT and CDR2 YYREEE come from the germline V gene (reference sequence). The junction had 8 bases not matched to a gene; V was cut back by 2 bases and J by 2 bases. There are 17 residues in the CDR3. The CDR3 spells CASSLASGGANAYEQYF. The CDR3 coding sequence is TGTGCCAGCAGCTTAGCTAGCGGGGGGGCCAACGCCTACGAGCAGTACTTC.

V usage is TRBV5-4 and J usage is TRBJ2-7; D may be TRBD1 (6 bases). This CDR3 has 13 amino acids. V lost 2 bases and J lost 7, with 13 bases in between. Germline-derived CDR1 and CDR2 are SGHNT and YYREEE (reference sequence). The CDR3 DNA reads as TGTGCCAGCAGCTTTACAGGGATGAGGGAGCAGTACTTC. The encoded protein is CASSFTGMREQYF.

Comment on this clone: The sample holds other DNA sequences that translate to the same CDR3. This rearrangement joins TRBV18 to TRBJ2-2; either TRBD1 or TRBD2 may supply D (5 bases each). V lost 3 bases to trimming and J lost 5 bases, with 10 bases between them. CDR3 size: 14 residues. Germline-derived CDR1 and CDR2 are KGHSH and LQKENI. CDR3 sequence reads: CASSPRGATGELFF. CDR3 nucleotide sequence: TGTGCCAGCTCACCGAGAGGGGCGACCGGGGAGCTGTTTTTT. Full variable domain (remainder filled in from reference TRBV18 and TRBJ2-2): NAGVMQNPRHLVRRRGQEARLRCSPMKGHSHVYWYRQLPEEGLKFMVYLQKENIIDESGMPKERFSAEFPKEGPSILRIQQVVRGDSAAYFCASSPRGATGELFFGEGSRLTVL.

V is TRBV15 and J is TRBJ2-2, with D maybe TRBD1 (5 bases). The CDR3 covers 15 residues. CDR1 LNHNV and CDR2 YYDKDF come from the germline V gene (reference sequence). Trimming took 1 base from V and 6 from J, leaving 12 bases between them. The CDR3 bases are TGTGCCACCAGCAGAGGCAGGGTACCTGCCGGGGAGCTGTTTTTT. This gives the protein CATSRGRVPAGELFF.

The chain is built from TRBV18 and TRBJ2-3, with no clear D. Germline-derived CDR1 and CDR2 are KGHSH and LQKENI. V was trimmed by 5 bases and J by 0 bases, leaving 6 bases between them. This CDR3 contains 13 residues. CDR3 residues: CASSIGSTDTQYF. The CDR3 DNA reads as TGTGCCAGCTCAATCGGAAGCACAGATACGCAGTATTTT.

The chain has TRBV5-1 and TRBJ2-1; 9 bases are shared with TRBD1. This CDR3 is 14 amino acids long. V was clipped by 1 base and J by 6 bases; unmatched bases: 2. The germline V gene encodes CDR1 SGHRS and CDR2 YFSETQ. CDR3 nucleotides: TGCGCCAGCAGCTTGACACAGGGGGCCAATGAGCAGTTCTTC. Translation gives CASSLTQGANEQFF.

The chain uses TRBV19 and TRBJ1-4; 9 nucleotides match TRBD1. After removal of 8 bases from V and 4 bases from J, the junction contained 5 bases not matched to a gene. The CDR3 is 14 residues long. Germline CDR1 and CDR2: LNHDA and SQIVND (reference sequence). The CDR3 loop reads CASATGQGNEKLFF. Here the CDR3 DNA reads TGTGCCAGTGCGACGGGACAGGGTAATGAAAAACTGTTTTTT.

V gene TRBV4-3 combines with J gene TRBJ2-5, with a possible D match to TRBD2 (5 bases). Germline V gene sequence: CDR1 LGHNA, CDR2 YSLEER. The CDR3 covers 14 residues. V shed 4 bases and J shed 2 bases, with 11 bases lying between them. The CDR3: CASSPQLGQETQYF. The CDR3 DNA reads TGCGCCAGCAGCCCACAACTAGGGCAAGAGACCCAGTACTTC.

This clone has a handful of counts. This chain connects TRBV12-3 or TRBV12-4 to TRBJ1-2, with unresolved D. CDR3 length: 11 residues. Trimming left V 3 bases short and J 8 bases short, with 7 bases between. The CDR3 nucleotides read TGTGCCAGCAGTTTGGGTATAGGCTACACCTTC. It encodes CASSLGIGYTF.

This clone has only one observation. The chain has TRBV27 and TRBJ2-3, with D possibly being TRBD1 (5 bases). CDR1 is MNHEY, CDR2 SMNVEV, per germline (reference sequence). The ends were cut back, 5 bases at V and 0 bases at J, with 9 bases in the middle. The CDR3 runs 14 residues. CDR3: CASSRTLSTDTQYF. The CDR3 coding sequence is TGTGCCAGCAGTCGGACACTAAGCACAGATACGCAGTATTTT.

This clone was seen a few times. V gene TRBV5-8 combines with J gene TRBJ1-2; no definite D call. V was cut by 4 bases and J by 5 bases, with 12 bases left in between. This CDR3 has 13 residues. Germline assignment: CDR1 SGHTS and CDR2 YDEGEE. DNA for the CDR3: TGTGCCAGCAGCCATTCCCCGGTATATGGCTACACCTTC. The encoded protein is CASSHSPVYGYTF.